Presented here are 32 T cell receptor beta chains from one specimen sequenced in a study of OX40 agonist ivuxolimab in advanced cancers. Some clones are missing from TCRdb's copy, which holds only in-frame ones; the method was immunoSEQ multiplex PCR. Of tens of thousands of clones in the sample, roughly 86% were seen once. The sample was CD4+ or CD8+ T cells sorted from blood, taken in a trial of the OX40 agonist ivuxolimab. These receptor sequences come from an adult with an advanced solid tumor such as melanoma, head and neck, liver or kidney cancer.

This chain joins TRBV7-9 and TRBJ1-5; TRBD1 matches 7 bases. Per the germline V gene, CDR1 is SEHNR and CDR2 is FQNEAQ (reference sequence). V lost 11 bases and J lost 4; bases outside the gene matches: 2. The CDR3 consists of 11 residues. CDR3 in amino acids: CAGGQNQPQHF. Written as DNA, the CDR3 is TGTGCCGGGGGACAGAATCAGCCCCAGCATTTT.

The genes are TRBV5-4 and TRBJ2-7; no reliable D call. Trimming removed 1 base from V and 0 bases from J, with 14 bases in between. This CDR3 region has 16 residues. Germline CDR1 SGHNT, CDR2 YYREEE (reference sequence). The CDR3 protein is CASSLLPDPVSYEQYF. In DNA, the CDR3 is TGTGCCAGCAGCTTGCTTCCGGACCCAGTCTCCTACGAGCAGTACTTC.

The V gene is TRBV9, the J gene TRBJ1-1, with D hard to call. Germline V lookup: CDR1 SGDLS, CDR2 YYNGEE. Trimming took 3 bases from V and 4 from J, leaving 10 bases between them. This CDR3 region has 13 residues. CDR3 nucleotide sequence: TGTGCCAGCAGCGAACACGGTGTCACTGAAGCTTTCTTT. Residues: CASSEHGVTEAFF.

The chain combines TRBV11-2 with TRBJ2-6; 8 bases are a match to TRBD1. Germline lookup yields CDR1 SGHAT and CDR2 FQNNGV. Trimming cost V 4 bases and J 0 bases; bases outside gene matches: 8. The CDR3 length is 18 residues. DNA of the CDR3: TGTGCCAGCAGCTCCAAACAGGGGGTTCTCTCTGGGGCCAACGTCCTGACTTTC. Protein sequence: CASSSKQGVLSGANVLTF.

This chain joins TRBV7-9 and TRBJ1-5; possible D gene TRBD1, 5 bases. Looked up from germline, CDR1 is SEHNR and CDR2 is FQNEAQ (reference sequence). Trimming took 3 bases from V and 7 from J, leaving 13 bases between them. This CDR3 region has 14 residues. The CDR3 spells CASSFSGGDQPQHF. In nucleotides, the CDR3 is TGTGCCAGCAGCTTCTCTGGGGGGGACCAGCCCCAGCATTTT.

A single count supports this clone. The gene calls are TRBV2 and TRBJ2-1; 9 positions match TRBD1. The CDR3 runs 15 residues. The germline CDR1 and CDR2 sequences are SNHLY and FYNNEI. Trimming at V came to 6 bases and at J to 3 bases, leaving 6 bases not matched to a gene. The CDR3 coding sequence is TGTGCCAGCAGAGCCGACAGGGGGGACTACAATGAGCAGTTCTTC. Encoded protein: CASRADRGDYNEQFF.

V usage is TRBV6-1 and J usage is TRBJ1-5, with 7 nucleotides matching TRBD1. Germline-derived CDR1 and CDR2 are MNHNS and SASEGT. Trimming removed 5 bases from V and 3 bases from J; junction bases left unmatched: 7. This CDR3 is built from 15 residues. CDR3 sequence reads: CASSTSGQNNQPQHF. CDR3 sequence (DNA): TGTGCCAGCAGTACCTCGGGACAGAACAATCAGCCCCAGCATTTT.

This clone was seen only once. The V call is TRBV7-2, the J call TRBJ2-1; no definite D call. Deletions cut 8 bases from V and 0 bases from J, with 14 bases between. The CDR3 length is 15 residues. Germline V gene sequence: CDR1 SGHTA, CDR2 FQGNSA. CDR3 region: CASVSSKSSYNEQFF. DNA of the CDR3: TGTGCCAGCGTCAGCTCCAAGAGCTCCTACAATGAGCAGTTCTTC.

The chain is built from TRBV7-2 and TRBJ2-3; TRBD2 agrees at 11 bases. From germline, CDR1 is SGHTA and CDR2 FQGNSA. J lost 9 bases, V lost 4 bases, and 9 bases had no gene match. There are 15 residues in the CDR3. This chain's CDR3 is CASSSLTSGTGTQYF. Written as DNA, the CDR3 is TGTGCCAGCAGCTCCCTGACTAGCGGGACCGGCACGCAGTATTTT.

The V call is TRBV6-6, the J call TRBJ2-2; D gene uncertain. Trimming cost V 6 bases and J 3 bases, with 8 bases left between them. Germline CDR1 MNHNY, CDR2 SVGAGI (reference sequence). The CDR3 has 13 amino acids. CDR3 DNA sequence: TGTGCCAGCAGAACCAGCGACACCGGGGAGCTGTTTTTT. This translates into CASRTSDTGELFF.

The CDR3 DNA sequence: TGTGCCAGCACTCCCGACAGGGCGGGACTCTATGGCTACACCTTC. It translates to CASTPDRAGLYGYTF. This chain connects TRBV4-2 to TRBJ1-2; TRBD1 aligns across 7 bases. Trimming removed 7 bases from V and 4 bases from J; junction bases left unmatched: 12. CDR1 is LGHNA and CDR2 is YNFKEQ in the germline V gene. This CDR3 region has 15 residues.

The CDR3 bases are TGTGCCATCAGGGGGGCTAGCGGTATCAGCTCCTACAATGAGCAGTTCTTC. This gives the protein CAIRGASGISSYNEQFF. The chain combines TRBV10-3 with TRBJ2-1; the D gene is possibly TRBD2 (7 bases). The ends were cut back, 6 bases at V and 0 bases at J, with 18 bases in the middle. From germline, CDR1 is ENHRY and CDR2 SYGVKD. CDR3 length: 17 amino acids.

The chain uses TRBV9 and TRBJ2-1; 7 bases fit TRBD1. The CDR3 is made up of 15 amino acids. Germline CDR1 and CDR2: SGDLS and YYNGEE. J lost 4 bases, V lost 0 bases, and 4 bases had no gene match. As DNA, the CDR3 is TGTGCCAGCAGCGTAGACACAGGGGAATACAATGAGCAGTTCTTC. Amino acids: CASSVDTGEYNEQFF.

V and J are TRBV6-1 and TRBJ1-4; 9 nucleotides line up with TRBD1. The V gene end was trimmed by 7 bases and the J gene end by 8 bases; junction bases not matched to a gene: 11. CDR3 length: 15 residues. Germline CDR1 reads MNHNS; CDR2 reads SASEGT. The CDR3 region has the DNA TGTGCCAGCAAGACCCCCGGGACAGGGACGGAAAAACTGTTTTTT. This translates into CASKTPGTGTEKLFF.

This clone has just one count. The rearrangement uses TRBV6-6 and TRBJ1-1, with TRBD1 matching over 7 bases. After removal of 7 bases from V and 0 bases from J, the junction contained 5 bases not matched to a gene. From germline, CDR1 is MNHNY and CDR2 SVGAGI (reference sequence). The CDR3 has 14 amino acids. CDR3 sequence reads: CASMNRGMNTEAFF. In DNA, the CDR3 is TGTGCCAGCATGAACAGGGGAATGAACACTGAAGCTTTCTTT.

This clone was recorded only once. The gene calls are TRBV7-2 and TRBJ1-2; the D gene is possibly TRBD1 (6 bases). Germline V lookup: CDR1 SGHTA, CDR2 FQGNSA. The CDR3 loop spans 12 amino acids. The V end lost 9 bases, the J end lost 2 bases, and 10 bases lay between the germline ends. CDR3 amino acids: CASKGENYGYTF. For the CDR3, the DNA is TGTGCCAGTAAGGGGGAAAACTATGGCTACACCTTC.

The chain joins TRBV7-9 to TRBJ2-3, with D possibly being TRBD2 (6 bases). The CDR3 extends over 18 amino acids. Per germline, CDR1 SEHNR and CDR2 FQNEAQ (reference sequence). The V end was cut by 5 bases, the J end by 3 bases, with 24 bases between. The CDR3 region is CASSTKGVGGPWTDTQYF. The CDR3 nucleotides are TGTGCCAGCAGCACAAAGGGTGTGGGGGGACCATGGACAGATACGCAGTATTTT. Drawing the rest from reference TRBV7-9 and TRBJ2-3, the complete variable domain is DTGVSQNPRHKITKRGQNVTFRCDPISEHNRLYWYRQTLGQGPEFLTYFQNEAQLEKSRLLSDRFSAERPKGSFSTLEIQRTEQGDSAMYLCASSTKGVGGPWTDTQYFGPGTRLTVL.

The chain recombines TRBV18 with TRBJ1-1, with D possibly being TRBD1 (6 bases). The germline CDR1 and CDR2 sequences are KGHSH and LQKENI. This CDR3 is 15 amino acids long. The V end was cut by 3 bases, the J end by 5 bases, with 16 bases between. The CDR3: CASSPRQGSGTEAFF. The CDR3 DNA follows: TGTGCCAGCTCACCCCGGCAGGGGTCGGGGACTGAAGCTTTCTTT.

The chain is built from TRBV5-1 and TRBJ2-7; 7 nucleotides agree with TRBD1. CDR1 is SGHRS and CDR2 is YFSETQ in the germline V gene. The CDR3 has 14 residues. The ends lost 2 bases at V and 3 bases at J; junction bases unmatched: 5. CDR3 in amino acids: CASSFGQGDYEQYF. Here the CDR3 DNA reads TGCGCCAGCAGCTTTGGCCAGGGGGACTACGAGCAGTACTTC.

The chain is built from TRBV4-1 and TRBJ1-6; no clear D gene. V lost 1 base, J lost 6 bases, and 7 bases lay in between. This CDR3 region has 14 residues. CDR1 MGHRA and CDR2 YSYEKL come from the germline V gene. This CDR3 is CASSQGHFNSPLHF. The CDR3 bases are TGCGCCAGCAGCCAAGGGCATTTTAATTCACCCCTCCACTTT.

The chain recombines TRBV19 with TRBJ1-5, with 8 bases aligning to TRBD1. The CDR3 length is 18 residues. Per germline, CDR1 LNHDA and CDR2 SQIVND (reference sequence). The junction had 15 bases not matched to a gene; V was cut back by 3 bases and J by 5 bases. The CDR3 DNA follows: TGTGCCAGTAGTATGCCCAATTTACTACAGGGGGGATATCAGCCCCAGCATTTT. Amino acid sequence: CASSMPNLLQGGYQPQHF.

The gene calls are TRBV7-8 and TRBJ2-3, with D possibly being TRBD2 (5 bases). Germline CDR1 and CDR2: SGHVS and FQNEAQ. This CDR3 is 16 amino acids long. Trimming left V 6 bases short and J 0 bases short, with 16 bases between. CDR3 loop: CASSRGSGRSTDTQYF. In nucleotides, the CDR3 is TGTGCCAGCAGTCGGGGATCTGGCAGGAGCACAGATACGCAGTATTTT. Looking up the rest from reference TRBV7-8 and TRBJ2-3 gives the full variable domain: GAGVSQSPRYKVAKRGQDVALRCDPISGHVSLFWYQQALGQGPEFLTYFQNEAQLDKSGLPSDRFFAERPEGSVSTLKIQRTQQEDSAVYLCASSRGSGRSTDTQYFGPGTRLTVL.

The chain recombines TRBV10-2 with TRBJ2-1; TRBD1 matches at 11 bases. The J segment lost 6 bases and the V segment lost 10 bases, leaving 5 bases of the junction unmatched. The CDR3 is 13 amino acids. Germline assignment: CDR1 WSHSY and CDR2 SAAADI. The CDR3 sequence is CATGTGGSNEQFF. The CDR3 DNA sequence: TGCGCCACCGGGACAGGGGGGTCCAATGAGCAGTTCTTC.

This clone was counted between two and nine times. This chain joins TRBV2 and TRBJ2-1; D is ambiguous. Trimming pared 4 bases from V and 8 bases from J, leaving 6 bases between. The V gene's germline CDR1 is SNHLY and CDR2 FYNNEI. The CDR3 totals 11 residues. The CDR3 nucleotides read TGTGCCAGCAGTGTTGTTTATGAGCAGTTCTTC. Its translation is CASSVVYEQFF.

The chain links TRBV6-1 to TRBJ1-2; tentative D call: TRBD1 (5 bases). Trimming left V 10 bases short and J 0 bases short, with 9 bases between. Germline-derived CDR1 and CDR2 are MNHNS and SASEGT. There are 12 residues in the CDR3. Written as DNA, the CDR3 is TGTGCCACCAGGGAAGCTAACTATGGCTACACCTTC. It translates to CATREANYGYTF.

J is TRBJ2-3 and V is TRBV7-3; a weak D match, TRBD1 (6 bases). Germline CDR1 is SGHTA and CDR2 is FQGTGA. V lost 4 bases and J lost 1, with 12 bases in between. This CDR3 spans 15 amino acids. The CDR3 DNA reads TGTGCCAGCAGCTCTCAGGGGATCCGCACAGATACGCAGTATTTT. Protein product: CASSSQGIRTDTQYF.

V gene TRBV2 combines with J gene TRBJ1-1; the match to TRBD1 covers 8 bases. The V gene end was trimmed by 7 bases and the J gene end by 4 bases; junction bases not matched to a gene: 5. The germline V gene has CDR1 SNHLY and CDR2 FYNNEI. This CDR3 is 13 amino acids long. In DNA form, the CDR3 reads TGTGCCAGCATTGAGGACAGGGCCACTGAAGCTTTCTTT. Translation: CASIEDRATEAFF.

This chain connects TRBV11-2 to TRBJ1-1; TRBD1 matches 7 bases. The ends lost 1 base at V and 2 bases at J; junction bases unmatched: 4. Germline V lookup: CDR1 SGHAT, CDR2 FQNNGV. The CDR3 is made up of 15 amino acids. CDR3 DNA: TGTGCCAGCAGCTTAGGTGGGACAGCTAACACTGAAGCTTTCTTT. Its protein is CASSLGGTANTEAFF.

This chain uses TRBV7-3 with TRBJ2-6; TRBD1 agrees at 8 bases. Losses at the gene ends were 4 bases for V and 1 base for J; bases not matched to a gene: 3. The germline gives CDR1 SGHTA, CDR2 FQGTGA. The CDR3 loop spans 16 amino acids. CDR3 residues: CASSSGQGSGANVLTF. For the CDR3, the DNA is TGTGCCAGCAGCTCTGGACAGGGTTCTGGGGCCAACGTCCTGACTTTC.

The chain has TRBV2 and TRBJ1-3; D call uncertain. Trimming took off 3 bases at V and 2 bases at J, with 8 bases between the two ends. CDR1 SNHLY and CDR2 FYNNEI come from the germline V gene. This CDR3 has 14 amino acids. CDR3 in amino acids: CASSEGSPGNTIYF. DNA of the CDR3: TGTGCCAGCAGTGAGGGAAGCCCTGGAAACACCATATATTTT.

The J gene is TRBJ2-2, the V gene TRBV5-1; 14 nucleotides line up with TRBD2. Trimming cost V 2 bases and J 6 bases; bases outside gene matches: 3. There are 16 residues in the CDR3. Germline loops: CDR1 SGHRS, CDR2 YFSETQ. The CDR3 nucleotides read TGCGCCAGCAGCTTCGTGGGACTAGCGGGAGCCGGGGAGCTGTTTTTT. Translation gives CASSFVGLAGAGELFF.

This chain uses TRBV6-6 with TRBJ2-5, with 9 bases fitting TRBD2. V was pared by 4 bases and J by 5 bases, with 8 bases of the junction left unmatched. CDR3 length: 15 amino acids. The V gene's germline CDR1 is MNHNY and CDR2 SVGAGI (reference sequence). CDR3 coding DNA: TGTGCCAGCAGTTCTTGGAGCGGGGGGCGGGAGACCCAGTACTTC. Translation gives CASSSWSGGRETQYF.